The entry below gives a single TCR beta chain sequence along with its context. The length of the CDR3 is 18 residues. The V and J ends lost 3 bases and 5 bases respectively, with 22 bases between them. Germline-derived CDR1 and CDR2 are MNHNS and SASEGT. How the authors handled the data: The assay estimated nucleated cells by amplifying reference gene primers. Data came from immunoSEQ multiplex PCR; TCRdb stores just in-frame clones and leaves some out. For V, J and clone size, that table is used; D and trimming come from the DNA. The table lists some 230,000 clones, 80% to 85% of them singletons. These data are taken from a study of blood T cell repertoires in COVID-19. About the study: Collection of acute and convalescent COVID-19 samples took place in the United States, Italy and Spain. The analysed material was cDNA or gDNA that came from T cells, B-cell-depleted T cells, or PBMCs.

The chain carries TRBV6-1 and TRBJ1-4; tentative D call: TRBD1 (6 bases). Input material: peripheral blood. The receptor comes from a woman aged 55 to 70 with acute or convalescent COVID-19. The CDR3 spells CASSDPSRSGQINEKLFF. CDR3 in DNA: TGTGCCAGCAGTGATCCCTCGAGGTCAGGACAGATAAATGAAAAACTGTTTTTT.